These 29 T cell receptor beta chains were all obtained from the same sample, sequenced in a study of T cells in women clearing cervical HPV infection. Assay used: immunoSEQ multiplex PCR; TCRdb lists only in-frame clones, some missing. This sample lists 20,000 to 30,000 clones; its ten largest clones have roughly 7%. Sequenced: blood buffy coat. The receptors stem from a woman between 18 and 69 years old with a cervical HPV16 infection that either progressed to CIN3+ or cleared (not recorded which).

As to this clone: The CDR3 is cut off 3 residues early in the read; its end comes from the germline J gene. This chain joins TRBV7-3 and TRBJ2-7; D may be TRBD2 (5 bases). Germline CDR1 and CDR2: SGHTA and FQGTGA. V shed 6 bases and J shed 3 bases, with 18 bases lying between them. The CDR3 covers 15 residues. CDR3 region: CASRFLRRVDYEQYF. The sequenced part of the CDR3 DNA is TGTGCCAGCAGGTTTTTGAGGCGGGTAGACTACGAG.

Of note for this clone: Read sequence stops 3 residues before the CDR3 end, and the germline J gene provides the missing end. The chain links TRBV7-2 to TRBJ1-2; 11 bases line up with TRBD1. The CDR3 has 14 residues. V lost 5 bases, J lost 4 bases, and 3 bases stayed unmatched. CDR1 and CDR2 (germline): SGHTA, FQGNSA. The CDR3 bases that were read are TGTGCCAGCAGCCCAGGACAGGGGGCCTATGGC. This sequence encodes CASSPGQGAYG. The entire CDR3 sequence reads CASSPGQGAYGYTF. The full variable domain, with the rest looked up from reference TRBV7-2 and TRBJ1-2, is GAGVSQSPSNKVTEKGKDVELRCDPISGHTALYWYRQSLGQGLEFLIYFQGNSAPDKSGLPSDRFSAERTGGSVSTLTIQRTQQEDSAVYLCASSPGQGAYGYTFGSGTRLTVV.

On this clone: The read halts 3 residues ahead of the CDR3 end, with the missing end drawn from the germline J gene. The chain joins TRBV18 to TRBJ2-2; 10 bases are a match to TRBD2. The CDR3 contains 16 residues. V dropped 1 base and J dropped 2; count of bases not matched to a gene: 1. CDR1 and CDR2 from the germline V gene are KGHSH and LQKENI. The sequenced part of the CDR3 DNA is TGTGCCAGCTCACCACTACTAGCGGGAAACACCGGGGAG. This encodes CASSPLLAGNTGE. The CDR3 as a whole reads CASSPLLAGNTGELFF.

As to this clone: The read terminates 3 residues ahead of where the CDR3 ends, so the germline J gene completes it. This chain connects TRBV2 to TRBJ2-7; no clear D gene. Germline V gene data show CDR1 as SNHLY and CDR2 as FYNNEI. CDR3 length equals 13 residues. Trimming removed 2 bases at V and 4 bases at J, with 9 bases between. CDR3 region: CASSESASYEQYF. The DNA read from the CDR3 is TGTGCCAGCAGTGAAAGCGCCAGTTACGAG.

As to this clone: With the read ending 3 residues before the CDR3 end, the germline J gene is used to fill in that end. The V and J genes are TRBV20-1 and TRBJ2-3, with 12 positions matching TRBD1. The germline gives CDR1 DFQATT, CDR2 SNEGSKA (reference sequence). V lost 7 bases and J lost 6; bases outside the gene matches: 20. The CDR3 loop spans 18 amino acids. The sequenced part of the CDR3 DNA is TGCAGTGTACACCCCTCCTCCGGGACAGGGGGCGTCGGGGATACG. Translation gives CSVHPSSGTGGVGDT. Given in full, the CDR3 is CSVHPSSGTGGVGDTQYF.

Comment on this clone: The read terminates 3 residues ahead of where the CDR3 ends, so the germline J gene completes it. The chain couples TRBV7-9 to TRBJ1-2; no clear D. Germline values: CDR1 SEHNR, CDR2 FQNEAQ (reference sequence). CDR3 length: 15 residues. CDR3 amino acids: CASSSAGVSYNDYTF. The CDR3 bases that were read are TGTGCCAGCAGCTCCGCGGGAGTTTCCTACAATGAC.

As concerns this clone: Read sequence stops 3 residues before the CDR3 end, and the germline J gene provides the missing end. The genes are TRBV7-8 and TRBJ2-5; D may be TRBD2 (7 bases). Trimming stripped 3 bases from V and 4 bases from J, with 15 bases between. This CDR3 has 15 amino acids. Germline V gene lookup returns CDR1 SGHVS and CDR2 FQNEAQ. The CDR3 region is CASSLGGRGGETQYF. The sequenced part of the CDR3 DNA is TGTGCCAGCAGCTTGGGGGGAAGGGGGGGAGAGACC.

Frequency places this clone as medium-sized. The observed sequence ends 3 residues before the CDR3 terminus, with the missing tail filled in from the germline J gene. The chain couples TRBV18 to TRBJ2-3; 10 bases are a match to TRBD2. From germline, CDR1 is KGHSH and CDR2 LQKENI. The CDR3 sequence is 16 residues long. V shed 8 bases, J shed 4 bases, and the junction held 12 bases outside the gene matches. The CDR3 sequence is CASTRTSGMSADTQYF. CDR3 DNA (partial): TGTGCCAGCACTCGGACTAGCGGAATGAGCGCAGATACG.

Comment on this clone: The CDR3 end falls 3 residues outside the read, so it is completed with the germline J gene. The V gene is TRBV2, the J gene TRBJ2-3; 10 bases are a match to TRBD2. Germline-derived CDR1 and CDR2 are SNHLY and FYNNEI. The CDR3 is made up of 14 amino acids. V trimming: 6 bases; J trimming: 4 bases; junction bases outside the gene matches: 4. The part of the CDR3 DNA that was read is TGTGCCAGCAGAGGACTAGCGGACGCAGATACG. It encodes CASRGLADADT. The complete CDR3 protein is CASRGLADADTQYF.

For this clone: The read ends 3 residues shy of where the CDR3 ends; the end is completed using the germline J gene. The rearrangement uses TRBV7-9 and TRBJ2-3, with D possibly matching TRBD1 (5 bases). CDR3 length: 14 residues. Germline CDR1 and CDR2: SEHNR and FQNEAQ (reference sequence). CDR3 DNA, as far as it was read: TGTGCCAGCAGCTTAGTACAGGCGCAAGAGACG. The encoded protein is CASSLVQAQET. In full, the CDR3 reads CASSLVQAQETQYF.

About this clone itself: The CDR3 is cut off 3 residues early in the read; its end comes from the germline J gene. This chain joins TRBV7-9 and TRBJ1-2, with D maybe TRBD1 (5 bases). Per the germline V gene, CDR1 is SEHNR and CDR2 is FQNEAQ (reference sequence). CDR3 size: 15 residues. The CDR3 spells CASSRSREGQEGYTF. CDR3 DNA (partial): TGTGCCAGCAGCCGCTCGAGAGAGGGGCAGGAGGGC.

Comments on this clone: Coverage ceases 3 residues before the CDR3 finishes, and the germline J gene fills in the end. V gene TRBV5-6 combines with J gene TRBJ1-5, with no clear D. V was cut by 0 bases and J by 3 bases, with 4 bases left in between. This CDR3 comprises 13 residues. Germline loops: CDR1 SGHDT, CDR2 YYEEEE. The CDR3 bases that were read are TGTGCCAGCAGCTTGGGGCCCAATCAGCCC. Its translation: CASSLGPNQP. The whole CDR3 protein reads CASSLGPNQPQHF.

In the case of this clone: The DNA ends 3 residues before the CDR3 does, and the rest of the CDR3 is filled in from the germline J gene. The genes are TRBV6-1 and TRBJ1-3; D uncertain. Germline values: CDR1 MNHNS, CDR2 SASEGT. The CDR3 consists of 16 residues. V was shortened by 2 bases and J by 0 bases, with 11 bases between the two germline ends. The CDR3 region is CASSESPVYSGNTIYF. The part of the CDR3 DNA that was read is TGTGCCAGCAGTGAATCCCCGGTATACTCTGGAAACACC.

To note about this clone: The CDR3 end lies 3 residues beyond the end of the read and is filled in from the germline J gene. The chain uses TRBV7-2 and TRBJ2-3; 7 nucleotides agree with TRBD2. Germline V gene lookup returns CDR1 SGHTA and CDR2 FQGNSA. The CDR3 has 14 amino acids. This CDR3 is CASSLRSGEETQYF. CDR3 DNA (partial): TGTGCCAGCAGCTTGCGGAGCGGGGAAGAGACG.

Points on this clone: The missing CDR3 end, 3 residues past where the read stops, is filled in from the germline J gene. The V and J genes are TRBV7-3 and TRBJ2-3; no reliable D call. The CDR3 loop spans 15 amino acids. The V end lost 5 bases, the J end lost 5 bases, and 17 bases lay between the germline ends. Germline V gives CDR1 SGHTA, CDR2 FQGTGA. The CDR3 sequence is CASSPARLSGDTQYF. The sequenced CDR3 bases are TGTGCCAGCAGCCCCGCTCGACTCTCTGGAGATACG.

This clone is classed as medium-sized (0.01 to 0.1%) by frequency. CDR3 amino acids: CASSEDFSSYEQYF. The sequenced part of the CDR3 DNA is TGTGCCAGCAGTGAAGATTTTAGCTCCTACGAG. The chain is built from TRBV6-1 and TRBJ2-7; D is uncertain. The CDR3 extends 3 residues past the end of the read, so its final part is completed from the germline J gene. Between the trimmed V and J ends, which lost 1 base and 0 bases, there was a span of 7 bases. This CDR3 region has 14 residues. Germline CDR1 reads MNHNS; CDR2 reads SASEGT.

Comment on this clone: With the read ending 3 residues before the CDR3 end, the germline J gene is used to fill in that end. The rearrangement links TRBV10-1 to TRBJ2-3, with a possible D match to TRBD2 (6 bases). Per the germline V gene, CDR1 is WNHNN and CDR2 is SYGVQD (reference sequence). Deletions cut 6 bases from V and 6 bases from J, with 19 bases between. The CDR3 has 15 residues. CDR3 DNA (partial): TGCGCCAGCAGCGACACCCTCCTTGGGGGGGATACG. It translates to CASSDTLLGGDT. The entire CDR3 reads CASSDTLLGGDTQYF.

A word on this clone: Read coverage stops 3 residues before the CDR3 terminus; the germline J gene supplies the remainder. The chain employs TRBV18 and TRBJ1-2; D call uncertain. The V gene's germline CDR1 is KGHSH and CDR2 LQKENI. This CDR3 region has 14 residues. CDR3 protein: CASSPPDSRYTYTF. The sequenced CDR3 bases are TGTGCCAGCTCACCACCGGACTCTCGGTATACC.

As for this clone: Read coverage stops 3 residues before the CDR3 terminus; the germline J gene supplies the remainder. The V and J genes are TRBV30 and TRBJ1-6; no definite D call. Trimming took off 0 bases at V and 7 bases at J, with 10 bases between the two ends. CDR3 length: 14 residues. Germline CDR1 and CDR2: GTSNPN and SVGIG (reference sequence). CDR3 DNA (partial): TGTGCCTGGAGTGTCAAAGGGTTAAATTCACCC. As protein: CAWSVKGLNSP. The CDR3 reads in full as CAWSVKGLNSPLHF.

Worth noting for this clone: With the read ending 3 residues before the CDR3 end, the germline J gene is used to fill in that end. The V call is TRBV19, the J call TRBJ1-4, with D perhaps TRBD1 (6 bases). Deletions cut 4 bases from V and 7 bases from J, with 13 bases between. The CDR3 covers 14 residues. Germline loops: CDR1 LNHDA, CDR2 SQIVND (reference sequence). CDR3 bases read: TGTGCCAGTAGTACCACAGGGTTGCGTGAAAAA. Translation: CASSTTGLREK. In full, the CDR3 is CASSTTGLREKLFF.

Regarding this clone: A read error may produce the germline difference seen at one junction end. The CDR3 end is not reached by the read, which stops 3 residues before it; the germline J gene fills it in. The V and J genes are TRBV5-1 and TRBJ2-3, with D tentatively TRBD1 (5 bases). Per germline, CDR1 SGHRS and CDR2 YFSETQ. The CDR3 is made up of 16 amino acids. CDR3 amino acids: CASSLALSEGAETQYF. The CDR3 DNA, read in part, is TGCGCCAGCAGCTTGGCCTTAAGTGAAGGGGCAGAGACG.

A remark on this clone: The missing CDR3 end, 3 residues past where the read stops, is filled in from the germline J gene. V is TRBV19 and J is TRBJ1-2, with TRBD1 matching over 8 bases. Trimming removed 5 bases from V and 4 bases from J; junction bases left unmatched: 12. This CDR3 spans 16 amino acids. CDR1 and CDR2 (germline): LNHDA, SQIVND (reference sequence). The CDR3 DNA, read in part, is TGTGCCAGTAGTCCGTCCGGACAGGGAAAGGGCTATGGC. Its translation is CASSPSGQGKGYG. The whole CDR3 reads CASSPSGQGKGYGYTF. Full variable domain (rest looked up from reference TRBV19 and TRBJ1-2): DGGITQSPKYLFRKEGQNVTLSCEQNLNHDAMYWYRQDPGQGLRLIYYSQIVNDFQKGDIAEGYSVSREKKESFPLTVTSAQKNPTAFYLCASSPSGQGKGYGYTFGSGTRLTVV.

A note on this clone: The CDR3 end lies 3 residues beyond the end of the read and is filled in from the germline J gene. V and J are TRBV6-1 and TRBJ2-7, with D perhaps TRBD1 or TRBD2 (5 bases each). CDR1 is MNHNS, CDR2 SASEGT, per germline. The V end lost 3 bases, the J end lost 3 bases, and 18 bases lay between the germline ends. The CDR3 extends over 16 amino acids. The sequenced part of the CDR3 DNA is TGTGCCAGCAGTGAGGATTTTGACCCGAGGGGCTACGAG. Residues: CASSEDFDPRGYE. In full, the CDR3 reads CASSEDFDPRGYEQYF.

The CDR3 sequence is CASSGSGDEQYF. The part of the CDR3 DNA that was read is TGTGCCAGCTCAGGTAGCGGAGACGAG. The rearrangement links TRBV18 to TRBJ2-7, with D possibly being TRBD2 (6 bases). The read comes to an end 3 residues before the CDR3 does, leaving the germline J gene to fill in the end. This CDR3 has 12 residues. Trimming removed 5 bases at V and 5 bases at J, with 10 bases between. Germline V CDR1 and CDR2: KGHSH, LQKENI.

Turning to this clone: The read falls 3 residues short of the CDR3 end, and the missing part is taken from the germline J gene. J is TRBJ1-2 and V is TRBV19, with 7 bases identical to TRBD1. Germline V gene data show CDR1 as LNHDA and CDR2 as SQIVND (reference sequence). This CDR3 has 13 residues. The part of the CDR3 DNA that was read is TGTGCCAGTAGTAGGACAGGTCAGAACGAC. The encoded protein is CASSRTGQND. The whole CDR3 protein reads CASSRTGQNDYTF.

For this clone: The read falls 3 residues short of the CDR3 end, and the missing part is taken from the germline J gene. Other nucleotide sequences in the sample specify the same CDR3. The chain carries TRBV18 and TRBJ2-7; 9 bases are a match to TRBD2. V trimming: 6 bases; J trimming: 6 bases; junction bases outside the gene matches: 18. The length of the CDR3 is 17 residues. Germline V lookup: CDR1 KGHSH, CDR2 LQKENI. The CDR3 sequence is CASSPPTWAGGPREQYF. The CDR3 bases that were read are TGTGCCAGCTCCCCCCCGACTTGGGCGGGAGGGCCCCGCGAG.

Concerning this clone itself: The read comes to an end 3 residues before the CDR3 does, leaving the germline J gene to fill in the end. This chain uses TRBV19 with TRBJ2-3; TRBD1 matches 8 bases. With V trimmed by 6 bases and J by 3 bases, 5 bases remained unmatched. The CDR3 totals 14 residues. Germline CDR1 reads LNHDA; CDR2 reads SQIVND (reference sequence). The DNA read from the CDR3 is TGTGCCAGTAGCGACAGGGGCGGGACAGATACG. Its protein product is CASSDRGGTDT. The CDR3 in full is CASSDRGGTDTQYF.

Notes on this clone: The CDR3 end lies 3 residues beyond the end of the read and is filled in from the germline J gene. This chain joins TRBV6-1 and TRBJ1-2; D uncertain. From germline, CDR1 is MNHNS and CDR2 SASEGT. This CDR3 comprises 15 residues. Trimming took 3 bases from V and 0 from J, leaving 11 bases between them. The CDR3 sequence is CASSDPLTANYGYTF. Incomplete CDR3 DNA: TGTGCCAGCAGTGACCCTTTGACTGCTAACTATGGC.

On this clone: Read sequence stops 3 residues before the CDR3 end, and the germline J gene provides the missing end. The chain recombines TRBV5-1 with TRBJ2-7; 10 bases agree with TRBD2. J was trimmed by 3 bases and V by 0 bases; bases with no gene match: 18. Germline loops: CDR1 SGHRS, CDR2 YFSETQ. The CDR3 loop spans 20 amino acids. Partial CDR3 DNA: TGCGCCAGCAGCTTGGTCGGAGCGGGAGGGCTCCCTGGGCCCTACTACGAG. It specifies CASSLVGAGGLPGPYYE. The full CDR3 sequence reads CASSLVGAGGLPGPYYEQYF.